This T cell receptor beta chain was documented in a study of CD8+ T cells in alopecia areata. Overall study results and limits: Between patients, shared TCR sequences were less clear than in mice. This was possibly due in part to HLA diversity in the patient population.

CDR1 is MDHEN and CDR2 is SYDVKM in the germline V gene. V dropped 5 bases and J dropped 0 bases, with 13 bases sitting between them. The CDR3 totals 16 residues. cDNA reverse transcribed from extracted RNA served as the sequencing template. The data were produced by immunoSEQ multiplex PCR, yet TCRdb's version contains in-frame clones alone and is incomplete. The sample has 90,000 to 120,000 clones; 58% are singletons. About this clone itself: As yet, its antigen is unknown.

The specimen was NKG2D-low CD8+ T cells sorted from blood. This chain joins TRBV28 and TRBJ1-4; the D is unclear. The receptor comes from a human donor with alopecia areata. CDR3 sequence (DNA): TGTGCCAGCAGTCTCCCCCCGATTGCAACTAATGAAAAACTGTTTTTT. Encoded protein: CASSLPPIATNEKLFF.